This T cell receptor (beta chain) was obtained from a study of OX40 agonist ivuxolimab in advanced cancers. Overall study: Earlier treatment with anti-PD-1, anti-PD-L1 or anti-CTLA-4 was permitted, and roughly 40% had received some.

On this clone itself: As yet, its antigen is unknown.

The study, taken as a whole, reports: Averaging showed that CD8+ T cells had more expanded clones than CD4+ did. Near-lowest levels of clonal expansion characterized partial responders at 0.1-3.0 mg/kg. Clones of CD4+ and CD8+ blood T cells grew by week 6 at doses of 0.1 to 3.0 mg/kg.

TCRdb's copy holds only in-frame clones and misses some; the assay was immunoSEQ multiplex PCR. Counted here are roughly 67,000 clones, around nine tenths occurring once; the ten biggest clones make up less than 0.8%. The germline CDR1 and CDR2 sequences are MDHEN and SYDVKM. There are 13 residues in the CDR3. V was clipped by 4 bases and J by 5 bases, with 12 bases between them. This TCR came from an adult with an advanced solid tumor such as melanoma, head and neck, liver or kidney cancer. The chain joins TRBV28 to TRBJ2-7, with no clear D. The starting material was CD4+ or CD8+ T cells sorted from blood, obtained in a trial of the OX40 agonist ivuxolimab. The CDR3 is CASSSPPFHEQYF. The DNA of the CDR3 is TGTGCCAGCAGTTCCCCCCCCTTCCACGAGCAGTACTTC.